This TCR beta chain was retrieved from a study of T cell responses to AZD1222 COVID-19 vaccine. Points from the study as a whole: Donor demographics were predominantly white British with a female majority; clonal diversity may be underestimated. Dominant at 160-218 and 743-854, vaccine-associated CD4 TCRs also spanned spike.

Generated by immunoSEQ multiplex PCR, the TCRdb table keeps only in-frame clones and is missing some. The table shows around 66,000 clones, with 70% to 80% occurring only once. Concerning this clone: Its antigen remains unidentified.

The CDR3 runs 13 residues. The germline V and J ends were trimmed by 6 bases and 0 bases, with 6 bases remaining between them. Germline V gene sequence: CDR1 MNHEY, CDR2 SVGAGI. The chain carries TRBV6-5 and TRBJ2-1, with D maybe TRBD1 (6 bases). Sequencing was performed on peripheral blood, taken on day 0 of MenACWY control vaccination. This TCR was recovered from an adult in good health. The CDR3 loop reads CASRDSSYNEQFF. In DNA form, the CDR3 reads TGTGCCAGCAGGGACAGCTCCTACAATGAGCAGTTCTTC.